This T cell receptor beta chain was obtained from a study of hypomethylating agent response in myelodysplastic syndrome. The CDR3 is made up of 12 amino acids. The V gene's germline CDR1 is PRHDT and CDR2 FYEKMQ (reference sequence). V shed 5 bases and J shed 3 bases, with 6 bases lying between them. This clone has only one observation. Data came from immunoSEQ multiplex PCR; TCRdb stores just in-frame clones and leaves some out. The sample shows about 4,500 clones, approximately 78% of them seen only once. The rearrangement links TRBV13 to TRBJ2-3; D is unresolved. The sequence derives from a human donor with myelodysplastic syndrome. The source material was bone marrow, sampled before or after starting hypomethylating agent treatment for myelodysplastic syndrome (not recorded which). CDR3 in amino acids: CASSQRTDTQYF. Here the CDR3 DNA reads TGTGCCAGCAGCCAAAGAACAGATACGCAGTATTTT.